The T cell receptor (beta chain) under discussion was sequenced for a study of radiation and T cells in renal cell carcinoma. Study-level points and caveats: Without pretreatment biopsies, baseline tumor clonotype presence was undetermined. From baseline, blood top tumor clonotypes peaked at 2 weeks post-radiation.

For this clone: Its cognate antigen is unknown.

CDR1 and CDR2 (germline): GTSNPN, SVGIG (reference sequence). Deletions cut 3 bases from V and 5 bases from J, with 11 bases between. This CDR3 is built from 13 residues. The assay was immunoSEQ multiplex PCR, and TCRdb's table has in-frame clones only and misses some. This table has about 150,000 clones, roughly 86% appearing once. Time point in this sample: blood 2 weeks post-SBRT. The treatment: 15 Gy SBRT to primary tumor, nephrectomy 4 weeks later. Blood was sampled at baseline, 2 weeks and 4 weeks after SBRT. This renal cell carcinoma was of the clear cell type. The chain carries TRBV30 and TRBJ1-5; no clear D. The clonotype originates from a woman aged 45-65 years with renal cell carcinoma. Here the sequenced sample was blood, taken from a patient whose treatment included radiotherapy and nephrectomy. DNA for the CDR3: TGTGCCTGGAGGGGGAGTAGTGATCAGCCCCAGCATTTT. Translating gives CAWRGSSDQPQHF.